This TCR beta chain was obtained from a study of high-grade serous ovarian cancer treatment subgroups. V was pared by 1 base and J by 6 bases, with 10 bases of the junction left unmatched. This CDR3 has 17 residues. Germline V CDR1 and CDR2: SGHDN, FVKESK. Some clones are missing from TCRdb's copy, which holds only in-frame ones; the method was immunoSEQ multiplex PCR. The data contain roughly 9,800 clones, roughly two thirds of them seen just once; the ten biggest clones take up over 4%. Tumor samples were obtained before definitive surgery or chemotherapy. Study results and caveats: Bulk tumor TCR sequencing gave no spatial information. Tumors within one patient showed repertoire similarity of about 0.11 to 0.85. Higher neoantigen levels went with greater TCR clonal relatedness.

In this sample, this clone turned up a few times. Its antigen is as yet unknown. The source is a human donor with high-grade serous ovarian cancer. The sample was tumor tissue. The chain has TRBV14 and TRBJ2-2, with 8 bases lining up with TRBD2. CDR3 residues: CASSQGHGRAPPGELFF. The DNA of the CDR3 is TGTGCCAGCAGCCAAGGGCACGGGAGGGCCCCACCCGGGGAGCTGTTTTTT.